These T cell receptor beta chains were read from a single sample in a study of blood T cell repertoires in COVID-19. Only in-frame clones appear in the TCRdb table, and some are missing; sequencing was by immunoSEQ multiplex PCR. The sample records around 250,000 clones, more than 75% being singletons. What was sequenced was PBMCs or T cells enriched from blood (not recorded which). The source of these receptors is a man between 18 and 29 years old who had recovered from COVID-19. CDR3s include the opening cysteine and the closing phenylalanine or tryptophan. Fields, in order: J gene, D gene, clone size, V gene, CDR3 protein, CDR3 DNA. A D gene is named only where the DNA matches it firmly. Size tells how often a clone was seen (once, few, many) or the class of an expanded clone, and some rows leave it out.

>TRBJ1-4|TRBD1|NA|TRBV13
CASSPRQGIPTNEKLFF
TGTGCCAGCAGCCCGAGACAGGGGATACCAACTAATGAAAAACTGTTTTTT
>TRBJ1-2|NA|NA|TRBV30
CAWSNIGRRGAYGYTF
TGTGCCTGGAGTAACATTGGACGCCGGGGGGCCTATGGCTACACCTTC
>TRBJ1-6|TRBD1|NA|TRBV5-1
CASSSQTGYNNSPLHF
TGCGCCAGCAGCTCGCAGACAGGGTATAATAATTCACCCCTCCACTTT
>TRBJ2-1|TRBD2|NA|TRBV5-4
CASSFRGGNNEQFF
TGTGCCAGCAGCTTCCGCGGGGGGAACAATGAGCAGTTCTTC
>TRBJ2-1|NA|NA|TRBV6-5
CASRTVNEQFF
TGTGCCAGCAGGACAGTCAATGAGCAGTTCTTC
>TRBJ1-1|TRBD1|NA|TRBV19
CASGQGWSTEAFF
TGTGCCAGCGGACAGGGGTGGAGCACTGAAGCTTTCTTT
>TRBJ1-1|TRBD1|NA|TRBV2
CARGTGGTEAFF
TGTGCCAGAGGGACAGGCGGAACTGAAGCTTTCTTT
>TRBJ1-6|NA|NA|TRBV5-1
CASSWGDRDNSPLHF
TGCGCCAGCAGTTGGGGGGATCGCGATAATTCACCCCTCCACTTT
>TRBJ1-2|NA|NA|TRBV10-1
CASSESRAGGYTF
TGCGCCAGCAGTGAGTCTCGAGCCGGTGGCTACACCTTC
>TRBJ1-2|TRBD1|NA|TRBV6-1
CASCEEQGAAANYGYTF
TGTGCCAGCTGTGAGGAACAGGGGGCTGCAGCTAACTATGGCTACACCTTC
>TRBJ2-7|TRBD1|once|TRBV4-1
CASSQEGRGLFGEQYF
TGCGCCAGCAGCCAAGAGGGCAGGGGGCTTTTTGGCGAGCAGTACTTC
>TRBJ1-1|TRBD1|NA|TRBV18
CASSLRTGNTEAFF
TGTGCCAGCTCACTCCGGACAGGGAACACTGAAGCTTTCTTT
>TRBJ2-5|TRBD2|NA|TRBV11-2
CASSLDGVGGETQYF
TGTGCCAGCAGCTTAGATGGGGTGGGGGGGGAGACCCAGTACTTC
>TRBJ2-2|NA|NA|TRBV5-1
CASSQRTDNTGELFF
TGCGCCAGCAGCCAGAGGACAGATAACACCGGGGAGCTGTTTTTT
>TRBJ2-3|TRBD1|NA|TRBV5-1
CASSYTGDRTDTQYF
TGCGCCAGCAGCTACACAGGGGACAGGACAGATACGCAGTATTTT
>TRBJ2-3|TRBD2|NA|TRBV2
CASSDGVAGRVDTQYF
TGTGCCAGCAGTGATGGTGTAGCGGGAAGGGTAGATACGCAGTATTTT
>TRBJ2-5|TRBD1|NA|TRBV5-1
CASSPGGQGAETQYF
TGCGCCAGCAGCCCGGGGGGACAGGGGGCAGAGACCCAGTACTTC
>TRBJ2-7|NA|NA|TRBV7-9
CASSPGWGQITYEQYF
TGTGCCAGCAGCCCAGGATGGGGGCAGATCACCTACGAGCAGTACTTC
>TRBJ1-2|NA|NA|TRBV6-1
CASSALERVGRYGYTF
TGTGCCAGCAGTGCCCTCGAGAGGGTGGGTCGCTATGGCTACACCTTC
>TRBJ1-3|NA|once|TRBV28
CASSPIEYSGNTIYF
TGTGCCAGCAGTCCCATAGAATACTCTGGAAACACCATATATTTT
>TRBJ1-5|NA|NA|TRBV4-1
CASSPSKGVRNQPQHF
TGCGCCAGCAGCCCCTCTAAGGGAGTGCGCAATCAGCCCCAGCATTTT
>TRBJ1-2|NA|NA|TRBV7-9
CASSLAGGQSVVGTF
TGTGCCAGCAGCTTAGCGGGTGGACAGTCGGTGGTCGGAACCTTC
>TRBJ1-1|TRBD1|NA|TRBV29-1
CSVSMGTGGTEAFF
TGCAGCGTTTCCATGGGGACAGGGGGGACTGAAGCTTTCTTT
>TRBJ2-2|TRBD1|NA|TRBV5-1
CASSSQGQTNTGELFF
TGCGCCAGCAGCTCTCAGGGACAGACGAACACCGGGGAGCTGTTTTTT
>TRBJ1-1|NA|NA|TRBV10-3
CAISEGEGRGNTEAFF
TGTGCCATCAGTGAGGGAGAGGGGAGGGGGAACACTGAAGCTTTCTTT